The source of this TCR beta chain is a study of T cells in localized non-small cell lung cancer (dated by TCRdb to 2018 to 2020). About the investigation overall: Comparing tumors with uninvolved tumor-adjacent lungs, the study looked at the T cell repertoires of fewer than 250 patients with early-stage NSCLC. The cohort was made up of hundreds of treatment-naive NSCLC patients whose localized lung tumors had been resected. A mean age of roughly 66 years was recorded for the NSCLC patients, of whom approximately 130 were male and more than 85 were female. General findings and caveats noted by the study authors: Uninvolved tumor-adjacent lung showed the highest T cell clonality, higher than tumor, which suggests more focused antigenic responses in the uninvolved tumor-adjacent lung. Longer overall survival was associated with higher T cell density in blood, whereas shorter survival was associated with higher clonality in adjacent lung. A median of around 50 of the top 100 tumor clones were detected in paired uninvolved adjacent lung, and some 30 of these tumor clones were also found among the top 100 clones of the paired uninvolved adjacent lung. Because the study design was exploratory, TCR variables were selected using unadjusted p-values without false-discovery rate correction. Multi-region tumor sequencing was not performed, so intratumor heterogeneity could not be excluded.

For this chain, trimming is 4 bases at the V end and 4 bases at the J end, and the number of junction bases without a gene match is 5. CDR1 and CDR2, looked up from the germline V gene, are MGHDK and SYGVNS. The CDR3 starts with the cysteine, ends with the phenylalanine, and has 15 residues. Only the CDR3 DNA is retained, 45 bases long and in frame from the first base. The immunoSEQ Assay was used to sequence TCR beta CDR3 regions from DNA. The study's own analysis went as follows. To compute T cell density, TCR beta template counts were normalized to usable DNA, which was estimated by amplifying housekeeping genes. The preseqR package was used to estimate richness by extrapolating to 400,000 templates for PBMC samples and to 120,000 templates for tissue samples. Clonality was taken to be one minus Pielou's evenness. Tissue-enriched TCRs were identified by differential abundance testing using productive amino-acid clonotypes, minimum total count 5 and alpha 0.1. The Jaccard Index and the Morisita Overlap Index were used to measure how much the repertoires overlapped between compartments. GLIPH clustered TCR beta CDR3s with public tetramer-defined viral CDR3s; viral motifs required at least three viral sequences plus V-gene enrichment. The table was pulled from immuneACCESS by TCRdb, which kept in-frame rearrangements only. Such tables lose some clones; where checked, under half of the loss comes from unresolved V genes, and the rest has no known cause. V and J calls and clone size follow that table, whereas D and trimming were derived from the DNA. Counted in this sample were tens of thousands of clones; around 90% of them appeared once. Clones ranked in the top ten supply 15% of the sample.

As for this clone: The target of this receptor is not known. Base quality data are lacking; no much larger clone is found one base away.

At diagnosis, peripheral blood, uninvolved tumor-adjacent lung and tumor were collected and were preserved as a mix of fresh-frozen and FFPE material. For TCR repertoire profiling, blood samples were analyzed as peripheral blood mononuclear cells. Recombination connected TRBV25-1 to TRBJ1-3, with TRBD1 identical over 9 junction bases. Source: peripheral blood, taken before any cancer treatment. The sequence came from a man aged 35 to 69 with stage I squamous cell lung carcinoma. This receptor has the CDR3 CASSAGQGSGNTIYF. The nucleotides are TGTGCCAGCAGTGCCGGACAGGGGTCCGGAAACACCATATATTTT.